This T cell receptor beta chain was profiled in a study of cytomegalovirus exposure and HLA in healthy donors. At the level of the study: Most genotyped donors, around four fifths of around 370, had Caucasian-associated genetic ancestry.

V shed 6 bases and J 5 bases; nucleotides not matched to a gene: 6. The CDR3 runs 13 residues. Germline V gene lookup returns CDR1 LNHDA and CDR2 SQIVND (reference sequence). Regarding this clone: Antigen specificity is unknown.

Study-level points and caveats: Certain indistinguishable V segments, among them TRBV6-2 and TRBV6-3, were excluded. HLA-A and HLA-B allele assignments for most subjects were reportedly predicted accurately using TCR beta sequences.

It was with 60 Vbeta and 13 Jbeta primers that the PCR ran. Measured with immunoSEQ multiplex PCR; TCRdb has only the in-frame clones, and not every one. The table includes about 150,000 clones, 68% detected once. This clonotype was sampled from a man between 60 and 75 years old in good health and CMV-seronegative. This sequence joins TRBV19 and TRBJ1-1, with 7 bases lining up with TRBD1. The material sequenced was PBMCs. CDR3: CASRSQGGTEAFF. For the CDR3, the DNA is TGTGCCAGTAGGTCCCAGGGGGGAACTGAAGCTTTCTTT.